This entry lists 10 T cell receptor beta chains sequenced from one sample in a study of T cell clonality in common variable immunodeficiency. The repertoire was sequenced with immunoSEQ multiplex PCR; TCRdb's copy has only in-frame clones and lacks some. The record shows some 60,000 clones for this sample, with no singletons present. Sequenced: peripheral blood mononuclear cells. The receptors stem from a person between 18 and 69 years old in good health.

CDR3 DNA (partial): TGTGCCAGCTCACCCACAGGGGTGTACAACGAG. It translates to CASSPTGVYNE. The CDR3 reads in full as CASSPTGVYNEQYF. The rearrangement joins TRBV18 to TRBJ2-7, with 7 bases lining up with TRBD1. The CDR3 end falls 3 residues outside the read, so it is completed with the germline J gene. CDR3 length: 14 amino acids. Germline V gene data show CDR1 as KGHSH and CDR2 as LQKENI. V lost 3 bases, J lost 5 bases, and 7 bases stayed unmatched.

In its sample, this clone was seen many times. The read falls 3 residues short of the CDR3 end, and the missing part is taken from the germline J gene. V usage is TRBV7-6 and J usage is TRBJ2-1; perhaps TRBD1 as D (6 bases). Germline V gene data show CDR1 as SGHVS and CDR2 as FNYEAQ. With 5 bases removed from V and 3 bases from J, the gap between germline ends came to 11 bases. The CDR3 has 14 amino acids. The sequenced part of the CDR3 DNA is TGTGCCAGCAGCCAAGGGGACAACTACAATGAG. Protein product: CASSQGDNYNE. The whole CDR3 is CASSQGDNYNEQFF.

In its sample, this clone was seen many times. Coverage ceases 3 residues before the CDR3 finishes, and the germline J gene fills in the end. This chain links TRBV29-1 with TRBJ2-1, with TRBD1 matching over 7 bases. The CDR3 is made up of 14 amino acids. Germline values: CDR1 SQVTM, CDR2 ANQGSEA. After removal of 5 bases from V and 3 bases from J, the junction contained 7 bases not matched to a gene. CDR3 in amino acids: CSVIDRVNYNEQFF. CDR3 bases read: TGCAGCGTTATTGACAGGGTAAACTACAATGAG.

This clone came up many times. The CDR3 end lies 3 residues beyond the end of the read and is filled in from the germline J gene. This rearrangement joins TRBV20-1 to TRBJ2-3, with a tentative D call TRBD2 (7 bases). This CDR3 region has 15 residues. Per the germline V gene, CDR1 is DFQATT and CDR2 is SNEGSKA (reference sequence). V lost 6 bases and J lost 0, with 16 bases in between. The part of the CDR3 DNA that was read is TGCAGTGCGACGGGGGGCGCGGGCAGCACAGATACG. Translating gives CSATGGAGSTDT. In full, the CDR3 reads CSATGGAGSTDTQYF.

This clone has only a few counts. The read is 3 residues too short to cover the CDR3 end, so that end is filled in from the germline J gene. V usage is TRBV5-1 and J usage is TRBJ2-7; TRBD1 might be the D (6 bases). The CDR3 is 16 amino acids. V gave up 3 bases and J gave up 4 bases, with 20 bases separating them. CDR1 and CDR2 from the germline V gene are SGHRS and YFSETQ. This CDR3 is CASSSHFPGDGYEQYF. The sequenced CDR3 bases are TGCGCCAGCAGCTCGCACTTCCCAGGGGACGGTTACGAG.

This clone came up many times. From the germline J gene comes the end of the CDR3, since the read stops 3 residues before it. The rearrangement links TRBV5-4 to TRBJ2-5, with 11 bases that match TRBD2. Germline V lookup: CDR1 SGHNT, CDR2 YYREEE (reference sequence). After removal of 0 bases from V and 4 bases from J, the junction contained 2 bases not matched to a gene. This CDR3 spans 15 amino acids. Partial CDR3 DNA: TGTGCCAGCAGCTTGGCCCTAGCGGGAGGAGAGACC. The encoded protein is CASSLALAGGET. The entire CDR3 protein is CASSLALAGGETQYF.

In this sample, this clone turned up many times. The read ends 3 residues shy of where the CDR3 ends; the end is completed using the germline J gene. The chain joins TRBV12-3 or TRBV12-4 to TRBJ1-4; D unclear. The length of the CDR3 is 13 residues. Trimming pared 2 bases from V and 6 bases from J, leaving 7 bases between. The CDR3 bases that were read are TGTGCCAGCAGTTTATTTTTCGATGAAAAA. Its protein product is CASSLFFDEK. The full CDR3 sequence reads CASSLFFDEKLFF.

This clone was observed at least ten times. Read data end 3 residues before the CDR3 end; the end is taken from the germline J gene. The chain recombines TRBV7-9 with TRBJ2-3; 7 nucleotides line up with TRBD1. This CDR3 spans 13 amino acids. Germline CDR1 is SEHNR and CDR2 is FQNEAQ (reference sequence). V was pared by 5 bases and J by 4 bases, with 3 bases of the junction left unmatched. CDR3 amino acids: CASSRDSADTQYF. The sequenced CDR3 bases are TGTGCCAGCAGCAGGGACAGCGCAGATACG.

This clone was seen ten or more times. Sequencing ends 3 residues short of the CDR3 end; the germline J gene provides the rest. The chain couples TRBV30 to TRBJ2-2; 14 positions match TRBD2. The germline V gene has CDR1 GTSNPN and CDR2 SVGIG (reference sequence). V lost 2 bases, J lost 8 bases, and 4 bases stayed unmatched. This CDR3 spans 15 amino acids. The CDR3 spells CAWSTGLAGGGELFF. The CDR3 DNA, read in part, is TGTGCCTGGAGTACCGGACTAGCGGGAGGTGGGGAG.

This clone was found many times. The CDR3 end is not reached by the read, which stops 3 residues before it; the germline J gene fills it in. The chain uses TRBV13 and TRBJ2-1; D is possibly TRBD2 (6 bases). This CDR3 contains 14 residues. V lost 0 bases to trimming and J lost 5 bases, with 8 bases between them. CDR1 is PRHDT, CDR2 FYEKMQ, per germline (reference sequence). The CDR3 protein is CASSLGLANNEQFF. The CDR3 bases that were read are TGTGCCAGCAGCTTAGGCCTAGCGAACAATGAG. The whole variable domain, filled in from reference TRBV13 and TRBJ2-1, reads AAGVIQSPRHLIKEKRETATLKCYPIPRHDTVYWYQQGPGQDPQFLISFYEKMQSDKGSIPDRFSAQQFSDYHSELNMSSLELGDSALYFCASSLGLANNEQFFGPGTRLTVL.